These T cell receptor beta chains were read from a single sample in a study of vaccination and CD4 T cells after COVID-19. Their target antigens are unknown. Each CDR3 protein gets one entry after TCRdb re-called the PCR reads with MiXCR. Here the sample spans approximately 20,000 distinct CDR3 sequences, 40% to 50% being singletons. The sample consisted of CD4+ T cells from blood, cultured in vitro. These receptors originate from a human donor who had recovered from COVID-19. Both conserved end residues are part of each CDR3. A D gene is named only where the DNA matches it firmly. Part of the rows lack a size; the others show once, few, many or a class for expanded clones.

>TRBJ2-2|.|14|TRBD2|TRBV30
TGTGCCTGGACTCTTGGGGGGGGCACCGGGGAGCTGTTTTTT
CAWTLGGGTGELFF
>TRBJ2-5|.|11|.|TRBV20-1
TGCAGTGCTAGGGTATCGGAGACCCAGTACTTC
CSARVSETQYF
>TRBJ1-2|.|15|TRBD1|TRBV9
TGTGCCAGCACCGAGGGGGACAGGGGGCTTAGAGGCTACACCTTC
CASTEGDRGLRGYTF
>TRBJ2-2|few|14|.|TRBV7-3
TGTGCCAGCAGCCGAACTATATGGGACGGGGAGCTGTTTTTT
CASSRTIWDGELFF
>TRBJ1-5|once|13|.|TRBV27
TGTGCCAGCAGTTACGTTAGCAATCAGCCCCAGCATTTT
CASSYVSNQPQHF
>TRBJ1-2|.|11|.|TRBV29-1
TGCAGCGTTGCCGGAACTGGGGGCTACACCTTC
CSVAGTGGYTF
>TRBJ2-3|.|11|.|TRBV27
TGTGCCAGCGGGAACACAGATACGCAGTATTTT
CASGNTDTQYF
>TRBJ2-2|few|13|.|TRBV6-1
TGTGCCAGCAGGCATAACAGGGCCGGGGAGCTGTTTTTT
CASRHNRAGELFF
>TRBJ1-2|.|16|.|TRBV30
TGTGCCTGGGGGACCCAACCCGGACGTCTTTACTATGGCTACACCTTC
CAWGTQPGRLYYGYTF
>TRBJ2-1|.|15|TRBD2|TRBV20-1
TGCAGTGCTAGAGATCCTAGCGGGAGTGGCAATGAGCAGTTCTTC
CSARDPSGSGNEQFF
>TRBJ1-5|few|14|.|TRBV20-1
TGCAGTGCTAGCGGACCCATTAGCAATCAGCCCCAGCATTTT
CSASGPISNQPQHF
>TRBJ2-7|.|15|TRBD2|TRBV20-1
TGCAGTGCTAGAGATTCAGCGGGAGTACGGTACGAGCAGTACTTC
CSARDSAGVRYEQYF
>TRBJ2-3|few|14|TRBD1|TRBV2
TGTGCCATCACGCAAGGGGGCCGAGGAGATACGCAGTATTTT
CAITQGGRGDTQYF
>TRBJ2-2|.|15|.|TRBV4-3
TGCGCCAGCAGCCGTGGGGTATCGAACACCGGGGAGCTGTTTTTT
CASSRGVSNTGELFF
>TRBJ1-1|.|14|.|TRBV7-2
TGTGCCAGCAGCTTCCTTGGGGTGAACACTGAAGCTTTCTTT
CASSFLGVNTEAFF
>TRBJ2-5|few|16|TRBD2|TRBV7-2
TGTGCCAGCAGCTTACGATCTGCGGGAGGCCAAGAGACCCAGTACTTC
CASSLRSAGGQETQYF
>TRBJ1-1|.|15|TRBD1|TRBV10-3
TGTGCCATCAGTGAGTCGGGACAGGGGTACGCTGAAGCTTTCTTT
CAISESGQGYAEAFF
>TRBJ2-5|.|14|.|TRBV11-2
TGTGCCAGCAGCACAGGGTGGGGGCAAGAGACCCAGTACTTC
CASSTGWGQETQYF
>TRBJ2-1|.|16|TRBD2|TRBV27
TGTGCCAGCAGTTTATTGCCTAGCGGGAGGGCCGAAGAGCAGTTCTTC
CASSLLPSGRAEEQFF
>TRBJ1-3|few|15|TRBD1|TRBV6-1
TGTGCCAGCAAGCTCAGGGGGGGATCTGGAAACACCATATATTTT
CASKLRGGSGNTIYF
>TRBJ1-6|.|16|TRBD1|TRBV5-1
TGCGCCAGCAGCTTGGGACAGGGCTCCTATAATTCACCCCTCCACTTT
CASSLGQGSYNSPLHF
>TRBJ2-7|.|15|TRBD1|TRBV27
TGTGCCAGCAGTCCAGCCGGGACAGAAAACTACGAGCAGTACTTC
CASSPAGTENYEQYF
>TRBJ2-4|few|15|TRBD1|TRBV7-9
TGTGCCAGCAGCTTAGTTCAGGGGGCGCAAAACATTCAGTACTTC
CASSLVQGAQNIQYF
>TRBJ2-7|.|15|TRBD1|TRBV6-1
TGTGCCAGCAGGACGGGGACAGGGGGGGCTTACGAGCAGTACTTC
CASRTGTGGAYEQYF
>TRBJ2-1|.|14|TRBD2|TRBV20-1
TGCAGTGCTAGTCTAGGGACTACCTACAATGAGCAGTTCTTC
CSASLGTTYNEQFF
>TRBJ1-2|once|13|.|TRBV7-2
TGTGCCAGCAGCCTACCCGTACTCTATGGCTACACCTTC
CASSLPVLYGYTF
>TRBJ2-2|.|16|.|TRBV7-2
TGTGCCAGCAGCCGGGAAACTAGCCGGAACACCGGGGAGCTGTTTTTT
CASSRETSRNTGELFF
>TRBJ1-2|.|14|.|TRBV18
TGTGCCAGCTCACCACCAGGCAGGGAATATGGCTACACCTTC
CASSPPGREYGYTF
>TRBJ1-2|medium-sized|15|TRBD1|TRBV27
TGTGCCAGCAGCGCACGACAGGGGGGGATCTATGGCTACACCTTC
CASSARQGGIYGYTF
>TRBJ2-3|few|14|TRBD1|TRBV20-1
TGCAGTGCTAGCGACAGGGGGGGAACAGATACGCAGTATTTT
CSASDRGGTDTQYF
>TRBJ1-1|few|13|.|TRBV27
TGTGCCAGCAGTGGGGGCCCGAACACTGAAGCTTTCTTT
CASSGGPNTEAFF
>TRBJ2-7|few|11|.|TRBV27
TGTGCCAGCAGTTTGGGCTACGAGCAGTACTTC
CASSLGYEQYF
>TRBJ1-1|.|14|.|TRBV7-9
TGTGCCAGCAGCTTACAGGGCAAAAGGACTGAAGCTTTCTTT
CASSLQGKRTEAFF